The source of this TCR beta chain is a study of T cell repertoires in cytomegalovirus infection (dated by TCRdb to between 2019 and 2020). Regarding the complete study: Peptide stimulations targeted recently identified HLA-C-restricted CMV epitopes, whose presentation resists viral immunomodulation, together with well-studied HLA-B-restricted epitopes. The HLA type of each donor mattered for the analysis, because public TCR beta signatures pointed to carriage of CMV infection along with the matching HLA type. Here is what the overall study found, with its caveats: In both this cohort and an independent cohort of a few hundred donors, the cumulative frequency of public TCR beta family members distinguished carriers of CMV infection plus the relevant HLA type. The ex vivo response was dominated by HLA-C-restricted CMV-specific TCR beta clonotypes, and the single most frequent clonotype in two of eight donors was supplied by these HLA-C-restricted clonotypes.

For this clonotype: What this receptor recognizes is not known. Base qualities are not recorded, but no much larger clone differs from it by a single base.

The sequencing machine was an Illumina HiSeq 1500. Starting from the raw public reads, TCRdb applied fastp trimming at Q25, assembled clones with MiXCR and retained in-frame beta chains. Rows are unified per CDR3 protein, each entry keeping the most common DNA and genes. This sample gives around 430,000 distinct CDR3 sequences in total; about 39% of them show up just once. The top ten constitute about 45% of the sample. In light of the paper, this sample's treatment or condition label describes: in vitro stimulation with specific CMV peptide epitopes to enrich CMV-specific T cells. Relative to germline, V is missing 3 bases and J is missing 7 bases, with 7 bases of the junction outside any gene match. As encoded in the germline V gene, CDR1 is SGHVS while CDR2 is FQNEAQ. The CDR3 contains 15 residues, cysteine and phenylalanine counted. The kept DNA is CDR3 alone, 45 bases in frame from the first base.

This receptor was obtained from a human donor in good health (CMV status not recorded). Some clones in this sample may be carry-over from other donors' samples. The chain uses TRBV7-8 and TRBJ1-4; 8 middle bases align to TRBD1. The source was cultured PBMCs, collected from culture after CMV antigen stimulation. The DNA sequence follows: TGTGCCAGCAGCTTCTTCCAGGGGGCGGGTGAAAAACTGTTTTTT. Its translation reads: CASSFFQGAGEKLFF. Extended through the reference TRBV7-8 and TRBJ1-4 proteins, this CDR3 yields the full variable domain: GAGVSQSPRYKVAKRGQDVALRCDPISGHVSLFWYQQALGQGPEFLTYFQNEAQLDKSGLPSDRFFAERPEGSVSTLKIQRTQQEDSAVYLCASSFFQGAGEKLFFGSGTQLSVL.